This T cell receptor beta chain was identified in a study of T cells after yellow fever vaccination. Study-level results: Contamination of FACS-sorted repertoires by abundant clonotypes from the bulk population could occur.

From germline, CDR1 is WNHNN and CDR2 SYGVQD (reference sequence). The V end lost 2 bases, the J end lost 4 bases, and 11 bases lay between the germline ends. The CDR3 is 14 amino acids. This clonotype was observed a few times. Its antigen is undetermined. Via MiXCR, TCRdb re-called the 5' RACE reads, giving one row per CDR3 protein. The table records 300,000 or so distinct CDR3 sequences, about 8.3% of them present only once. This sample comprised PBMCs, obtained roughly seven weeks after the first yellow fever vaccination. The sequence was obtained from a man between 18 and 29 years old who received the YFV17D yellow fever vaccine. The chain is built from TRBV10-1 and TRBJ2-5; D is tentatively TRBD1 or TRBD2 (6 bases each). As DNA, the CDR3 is TGCGCCAGCAGTGAGACCGGGGGCGTAGAGACCCAGTACTTC. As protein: CASSETGGVETQYF.